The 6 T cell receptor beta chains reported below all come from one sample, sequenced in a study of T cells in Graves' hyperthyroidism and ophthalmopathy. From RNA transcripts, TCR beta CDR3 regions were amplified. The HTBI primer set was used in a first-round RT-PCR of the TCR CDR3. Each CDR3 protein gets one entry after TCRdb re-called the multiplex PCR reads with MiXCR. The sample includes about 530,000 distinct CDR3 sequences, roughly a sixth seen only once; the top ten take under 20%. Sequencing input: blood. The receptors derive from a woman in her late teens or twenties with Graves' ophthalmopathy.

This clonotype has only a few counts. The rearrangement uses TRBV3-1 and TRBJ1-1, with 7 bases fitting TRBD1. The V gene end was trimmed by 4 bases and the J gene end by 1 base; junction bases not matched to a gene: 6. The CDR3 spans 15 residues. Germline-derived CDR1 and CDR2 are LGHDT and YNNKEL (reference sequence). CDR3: CASSPGEGANTEAFF. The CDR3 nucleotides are TGTGCCAGCAGCCCCGGGGAGGGGGCGAACACTGAAGCTTTCTTT.

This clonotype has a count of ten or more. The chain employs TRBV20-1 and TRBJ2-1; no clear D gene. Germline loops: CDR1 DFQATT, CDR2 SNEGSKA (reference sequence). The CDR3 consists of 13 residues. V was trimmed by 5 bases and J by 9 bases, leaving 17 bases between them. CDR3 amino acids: CSASQWSVPEQFF. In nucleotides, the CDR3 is TGCAGTGCTTCCCAGTGGTCGGTACCTGAGCAGTTCTTC.

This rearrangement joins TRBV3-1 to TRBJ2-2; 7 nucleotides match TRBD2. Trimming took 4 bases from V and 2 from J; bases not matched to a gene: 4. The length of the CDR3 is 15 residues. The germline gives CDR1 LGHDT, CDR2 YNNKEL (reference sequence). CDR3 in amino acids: CASSPGLSNTGELFF. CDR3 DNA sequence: TGTGCCAGCAGCCCGGGACTATCAAACACCGGGGAGCTGTTTTTT.

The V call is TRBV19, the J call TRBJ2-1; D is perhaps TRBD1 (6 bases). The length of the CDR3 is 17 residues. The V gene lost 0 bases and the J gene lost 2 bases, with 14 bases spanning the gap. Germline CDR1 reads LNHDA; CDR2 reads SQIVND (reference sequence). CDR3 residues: CASSIDGQGYTYNEQFF. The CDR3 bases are TGTGCCAGTAGTATAGATGGGCAGGGGTACACCTACAATGAGCAGTTCTTC.

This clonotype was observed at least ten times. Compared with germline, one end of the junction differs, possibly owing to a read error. CDR3 sequence: CASSLDRGGYEQYF. Here the CDR3 DNA reads TGTGCCAGCAGCCTAGACAGGGGAGGCTACGAGCAGTACTTC. V gene TRBV11-2 combines with J gene TRBJ2-7, with 8 bases fitting TRBD1. The CDR3 is made up of 14 amino acids. Germline lookup yields CDR1 SGHAT and CDR2 FQNNGV.

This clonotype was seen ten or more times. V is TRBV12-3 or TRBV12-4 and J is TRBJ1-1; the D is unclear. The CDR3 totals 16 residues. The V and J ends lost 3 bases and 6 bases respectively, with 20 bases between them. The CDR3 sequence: CASSFSTKASLPEAFF. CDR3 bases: TGTGCCAGCAGTTTCAGTACAAAAGCTAGCCTCCCTGAAGCTTTCTTT.